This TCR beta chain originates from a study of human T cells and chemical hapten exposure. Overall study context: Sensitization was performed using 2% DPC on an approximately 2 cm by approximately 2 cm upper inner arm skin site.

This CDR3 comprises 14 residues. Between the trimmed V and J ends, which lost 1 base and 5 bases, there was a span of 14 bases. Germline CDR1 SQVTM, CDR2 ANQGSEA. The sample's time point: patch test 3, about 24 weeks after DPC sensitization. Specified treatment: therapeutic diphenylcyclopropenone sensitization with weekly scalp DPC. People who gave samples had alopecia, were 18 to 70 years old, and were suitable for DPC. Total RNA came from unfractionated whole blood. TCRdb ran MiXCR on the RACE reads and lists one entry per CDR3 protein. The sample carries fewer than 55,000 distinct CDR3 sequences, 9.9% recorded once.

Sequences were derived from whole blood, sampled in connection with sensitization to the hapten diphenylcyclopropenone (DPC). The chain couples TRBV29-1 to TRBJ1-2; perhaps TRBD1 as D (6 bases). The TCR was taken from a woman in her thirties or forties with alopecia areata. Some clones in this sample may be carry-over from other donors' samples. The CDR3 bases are TGCAGCGTTGAAGCTCAGGGGATCTTATATGGCTACACCTTC. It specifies CSVEAQGILYGYTF.